A selection of T cell receptor beta chains follows, all from one sample in a study of identical twins. One entry per CDR3 protein, called by TCRdb with MiXCR from the 5' RACE reads. The sample yields some 600,000 distinct CDR3 sequences, around 7.4% seen once. These data also formed part of another study, on yellow fever vaccine responses in identical twins.

Sequenced sample: PBMCs. The receptor set was obtained from a woman aged 18-29 years in good health. Both conserved end residues are part of each CDR3. The order of the fields is J gene, clone size, V gene, CDR3 length, D gene, CDR3 protein, CDR3 DNA. A D gene is named only where the DNA matches it firmly. Size is omitted from some rows. Given values are once, few, many or a class for expanded clones.

>TRBJ2-3|-|TRBV7-9|17|TRBD2
CASSLGVSGAGTDTQYF
TGTGCCAGCAGCTTAGGGGTTAGCGGGGCCGGCACAGATACGCAGTATTTT
>TRBJ1-5|many|TRBV12-3/TRBV12-4|14|TRBD1
CASSFQQGYQPQHF
TGTGCCAGCAGTTTCCAACAGGGGTATCAGCCCCAGCATTTT
>TRBJ2-1|few|TRBV15|15|-
CATSRDRVGENEQFF
TGTGCCACCAGCAGAGATAGAGTGGGGGAGAATGAGCAGTTCTTC
>TRBJ2-1|few|TRBV10-3|13|-
CAISESERAEQFF
TGTGCCATCAGTGAGTCTGAGAGGGCTGAGCAGTTCTTC
>TRBJ2-3|-|TRBV6-5|16|-
CASSYRLSWGTDTQYF
TGTGCCAGCAGTTACCGACTATCTTGGGGCACAGATACGCAGTATTTT
>TRBJ1-1|many|TRBV4-1|14|-
CASSQVVLNTEAFF
TGCGCCAGCAGCCAAGTCGTCCTGAACACTGAAGCTTTCTTT
>TRBJ2-7|-|TRBV5-1|17|-
CASSLAQGGATGYEQYF
TGCGCCAGCAGCTTGGCCCAAGGGGGAGCGACCGGGTACGAGCAGTACTTC
>TRBJ1-2|few|TRBV10-3|16|TRBD1
CAIKHLLSGQGYGYTF
TGTGCCATCAAACATCTTCTATCGGGACAGGGTTATGGCTACACCTTC
>TRBJ2-7|few|TRBV20-1|16|TRBD2
CSARGRNPSGSYEQYF
TGCAGTGCTAGAGGAAGGAACCCTAGCGGGAGCTACGAGCAGTACTTC
>TRBJ2-5|few|TRBV19|14|TRBD1
CASPVGQGKETQYF
TGTGCCAGTCCTGTGGGACAGGGGAAAGAGACCCAGTACTTC
>TRBJ1-1|-|TRBV2|13|TRBD1
CACHRGTYTEAFF
TGTGCCTGCCACAGGGGGACCTACACTGAAGCTTTCTTT
>TRBJ1-2|many|TRBV12-3/TRBV12-4|14|-
CASSPFRVSGGYTF
TGTGCCAGCAGCCCCTTTAGGGTTTCGGGAGGCTACACCTTC
>TRBJ1-1|-|TRBV6-1|14|TRBD1
CATIPRGPDTEAFF
TGTGCCACCATACCCAGGGGGCCGGACACTGAAGCTTTCTTT
>TRBJ2-3|-|TRBV5-1|14|-
CASSLGVVSDTQYF
TGCGCCAGCAGCTTGGGTGTGGTCTCAGATACGCAGTATTTT
>TRBJ2-3|few|TRBV18|16|TRBD2
CASSPFSGGSTDTQYF
TGTGCCAGCTCACCATTCAGCGGGGGTAGCACAGATACGCAGTATTTT
>TRBJ2-5|-|TRBV20-1|13|-
CSARVSDQGPQYF
TGCAGTGCTAGAGTGTCAGACCAAGGGCCCCAGTACTTC
>TRBJ1-4|-|TRBV3-1|13|-
CASSQGQGGKLFF
TGTGCCAGCAGCCAAGGCCAGGGCGGAAAACTGTTTTTT
>TRBJ1-1|many|TRBV7-9|13|-
CASSLAESTEAFF
TGTGCCAGCAGCTTAGCCGAGAGTACTGAAGCTTTCTTT
>TRBJ2-7|many|TRBV28|15|-
CASSPVTGFSYEQYF
TGTGCCAGCAGCCCCGTAACAGGGTTTTCCTACGAGCAGTACTTC
>TRBJ2-5|-|TRBV20-1|14|TRBD2
CSVPSGTVRETQYF
TGCAGTGTTCCTAGCGGGACCGTAAGGGAGACCCAGTACTTC
>TRBJ1-4|many|TRBV10-3|16|TRBD1
CAISEQGQGIEEKLFF
TGTGCCATCAGTGAGCAGGGACAGGGGATAGAGGAAAAACTGTTTTTT
>TRBJ1-1|few|TRBV25-1|10|-
CASVGAEAFF
TGTGCCAGCGTAGGAGCTGAAGCTTTCTTT